This T cell receptor beta chain was identified in a study of shared clonotypes between healthy human individuals. A remark on this clone: What it recognizes is unknown.

Trimming took 5 bases from V and 0 from J, leaving 13 bases between them. Per the germline V gene, CDR1 is GTSNPN and CDR2 is SVGIG (reference sequence). The CDR3 runs 14 residues. General study results and limits: Represented diversity (both genetic and exposure-history) was limited by the small number of donors.

Genomic DNA per cell subset filled all wells of several immunoSEQ plates. In replicate PCRs of unsorted PBMC, around 0.3 ug DNA, around 30,000 T cell genomes, was used. Sequenced by immunoSEQ multiplex PCR; TCRdb stores in-frame clones only, minus some. The repertoire includes some 500,000 clones, around three quarters of them detected once, and less than 15% sits in the top ten. The clonotype originates from a woman aged 35 to 49 in good health. Some clones in this sample may be carry-over from other donors' samples. Sequencing was done on a sample of PBMCs. V and J are TRBV30 and TRBJ2-5, with D possibly matching TRBD2 (5 bases). CDR3 DNA sequence: TGTGCCTGGTCAAGGGAGCCTAACCAAGAGACCCAGTACTTC. Translation: CAWSREPNQETQYF.